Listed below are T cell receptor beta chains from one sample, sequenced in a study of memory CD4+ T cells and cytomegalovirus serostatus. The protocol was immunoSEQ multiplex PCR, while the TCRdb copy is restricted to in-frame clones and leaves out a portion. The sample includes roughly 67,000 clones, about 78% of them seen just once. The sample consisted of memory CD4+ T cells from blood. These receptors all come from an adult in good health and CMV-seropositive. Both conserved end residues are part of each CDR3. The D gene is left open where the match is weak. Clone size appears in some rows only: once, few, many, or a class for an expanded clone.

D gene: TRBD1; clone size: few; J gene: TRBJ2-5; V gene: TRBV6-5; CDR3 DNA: TGTGCCAGCATCCCTCGACAGGGACACCAAGAGACCCAGTACTTC; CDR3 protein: CASIPRQGHQETQYF
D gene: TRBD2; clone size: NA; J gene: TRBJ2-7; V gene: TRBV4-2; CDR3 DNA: TGTGCCAGCAGCCAAGATACGAATAGCGGGGTCGAGTACTTC; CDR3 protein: CASSQDTNSGVEYF
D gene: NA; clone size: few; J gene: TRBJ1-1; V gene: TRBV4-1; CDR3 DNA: TGCGCCAGCAGCCCGTTAATCATCGCGGCTGAAGCTTTCTTT; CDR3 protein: CASSPLIIAAEAFF
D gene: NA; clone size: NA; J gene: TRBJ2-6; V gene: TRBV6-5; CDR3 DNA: TGTGCCAGCAGTTACAACACTGGGGCCAACGTCCTGACTTTC; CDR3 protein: CASSYNTGANVLTF
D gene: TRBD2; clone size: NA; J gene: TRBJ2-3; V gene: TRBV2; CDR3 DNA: TGTGCCAGCAGTGTTGGAGCGGGGACAGATACGCAGTATTTT; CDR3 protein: CASSVGAGTDTQYF
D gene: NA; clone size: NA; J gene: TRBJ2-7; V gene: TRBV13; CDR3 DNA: TGTGCCAGCAGCTTAGCTTCAGGGGCGACCTACGAGCAGTACTTC; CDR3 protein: CASSLASGATYEQYF
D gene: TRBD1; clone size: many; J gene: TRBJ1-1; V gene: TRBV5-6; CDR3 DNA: TGTGCCAGCAGCTTGGCCAGGGGGCCCGCTTCCACTGAAGCTTTCTTT; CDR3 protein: CASSLARGPASTEAFF
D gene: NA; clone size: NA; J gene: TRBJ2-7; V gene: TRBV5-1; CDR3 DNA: TGCGCCAGCAGCTTGTCTCAGAGGCACTACGAGCAGTACTTC; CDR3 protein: CASSLSQRHYEQYF
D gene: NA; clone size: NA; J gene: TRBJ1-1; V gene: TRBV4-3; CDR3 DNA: TGCGCCAGCAGCCAGGACCGATCTATGAACACTGAAGCTTTCTTT; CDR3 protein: CASSQDRSMNTEAFF
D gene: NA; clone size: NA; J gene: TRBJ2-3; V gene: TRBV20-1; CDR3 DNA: TGCAGTGCTATACGCGAAGATACGCAGTATTTT; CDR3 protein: CSAIREDTQYF
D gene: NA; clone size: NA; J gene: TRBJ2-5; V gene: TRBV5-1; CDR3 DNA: TGCGCCAGCAGCCGGGGGACTGCGGAGGAGACCCAGTACTTC; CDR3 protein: CASSRGTAEETQYF
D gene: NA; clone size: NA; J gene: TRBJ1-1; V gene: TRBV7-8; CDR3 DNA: TGTGCCAGCAGCCCCGCGGGGGTTACTGAAGCTTTCTTT; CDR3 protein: CASSPAGVTEAFF
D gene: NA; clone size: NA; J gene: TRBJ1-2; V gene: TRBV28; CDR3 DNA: TGTGCCAGCAGCGAGGGCGTCTATGGCTACACCTTC; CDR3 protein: CASSEGVYGYTF
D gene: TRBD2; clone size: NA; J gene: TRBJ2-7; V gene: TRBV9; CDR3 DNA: TGTGCCAGCAGCGTAGATCCTAGCGGGTCCTACGAGCAGTACTTC; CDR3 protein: CASSVDPSGSYEQYF